In its sample, the clone carrying this T cell receptor (beta chain) was seen many times. The length of the CDR3 is 17 residues. Germline CDR1 SNHLY, CDR2 FYNNEI. J lost 0 bases, V lost 6 bases, and 6 bases had no gene match. Data came from immunoSEQ multiplex PCR; TCRdb stores just in-frame clones and leaves some out. The sample includes 97,000 or so clones, 80% to 90% seen only once; the top ten take more than 9%. The sample is drawn from a study of blood T cell repertoires in COVID-19. The sequenced material came from peripheral blood. The chain couples TRBV2 to TRBJ1-6; 9 bases fit TRBD1. This clonotype was sampled from a man aged 40-55 years with active or convalescent COVID-19. CDR3 coding DNA: TGTGCCAGCAGAGGCGGACAGGGGAGCTCCTATAATTCACCCCTCCACTTT. Its translation is CASRGGQGSSYNSPLHF.